The sequence of this T cell receptor beta chain was determined in a study of OX40 agonist ivuxolimab in advanced cancers. Overall study: Every 2 weeks, patients received ivuxolimab intravenously, dosed at 0.01 to 10 mg/kg.

The table came from immunoSEQ multiplex PCR; TCRdb's copy has only in-frame clones and leaves some out. This table has 70,000 to 95,000 clones, about 90% appearing once. Trimming shortened V by 6 bases and J by 2 bases, and 13 bases separated the two germline ends. Germline V gene data show CDR1 as SGHTA and CDR2 as FQGTGA. This CDR3 is 15 amino acids long. This specimen consisted of CD4+ or CD8+ T cells sorted from blood, obtained in a trial of the OX40 agonist ivuxolimab. This sequence was found in an adult with an advanced solid tumor such as melanoma, head and neck, liver or kidney cancer. The chain recombines TRBV7-3 with TRBJ1-4, with D unresolved. The CDR3: CASSQMGGTNEKLFF. The DNA of the CDR3 is TGTGCCAGCAGTCAGATGGGAGGCACTAATGAAAAACTGTTTTTT.